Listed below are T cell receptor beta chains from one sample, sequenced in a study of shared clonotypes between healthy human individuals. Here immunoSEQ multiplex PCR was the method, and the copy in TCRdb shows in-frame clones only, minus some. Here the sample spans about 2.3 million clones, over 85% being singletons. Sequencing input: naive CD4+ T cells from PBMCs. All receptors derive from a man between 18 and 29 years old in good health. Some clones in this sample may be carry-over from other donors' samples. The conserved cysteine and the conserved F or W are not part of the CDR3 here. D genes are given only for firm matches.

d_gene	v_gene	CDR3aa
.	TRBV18	ASSPRHGQDTEAF
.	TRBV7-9	ASSLALGIPAYNEQF
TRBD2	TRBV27	ASSLTTGGPGNEQF
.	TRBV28	ASSHKLARKETQY
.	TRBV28	ASSLPTLAKNIQY
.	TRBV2	ASSVGGYGPDTQY
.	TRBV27	ASSTSDSGIYEAF
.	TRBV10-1	ASRDDGGRENTEAF
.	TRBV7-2	ASSPDSNYGYT
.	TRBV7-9	ASSPTITRETQY
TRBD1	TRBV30	AWSMGQGGNQPQH
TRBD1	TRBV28	ASRGQGAYNEQF
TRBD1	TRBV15	ATSRPTGDIQY
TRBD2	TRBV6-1	ASSETLAGEGEQF
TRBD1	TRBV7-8	ASSLTGAWDEKLF
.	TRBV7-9	ASSIDTSNQPQH
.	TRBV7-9	ASSLNQDTQY
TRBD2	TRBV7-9	ASSLEYGAGEGDDEQY
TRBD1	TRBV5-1	ASSPRVGDSDTQY
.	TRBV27	ASSSNRDRYGYT
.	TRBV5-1	ASSLDPGGNEQF
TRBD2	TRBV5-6	ASSLVSSGPNEQF
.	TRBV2	ASSGVSGNTIY
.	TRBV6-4	ASNGLKVTYEQY
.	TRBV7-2	ASSRIGPQETQY
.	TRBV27	ASRTIAGGANTIY
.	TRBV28	ASSWVWGSSTDTQY
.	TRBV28	ASSIPANYGYT
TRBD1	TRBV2	ASIRTGQGSTDRFNEKLF
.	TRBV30	AWSKTISSEQF
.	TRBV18	ASSPLHAGQPQH
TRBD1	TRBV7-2	ASSSRVGQGVPQH
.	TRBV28	ASSTTGGRKIHGYT
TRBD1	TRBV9	ASSVGTGVHEKLF
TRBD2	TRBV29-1	SVEDLRTSDIWETQY
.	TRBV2	ASIQGLGANVLT
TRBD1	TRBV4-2	ASSQVQGVNYGYT
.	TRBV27	ASSPRTIRPVYNEQF
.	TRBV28	ASTPPPTRSNEQF
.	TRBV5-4	ASSGPDSLTETQY
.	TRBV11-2	ASSLTRGTGNQPQH
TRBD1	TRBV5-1	ASSLSLGTGQETQY
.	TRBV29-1	SVGGTNYEQY
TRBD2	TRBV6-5	ASRTAGSPYNEQF
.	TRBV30	AWTTRDTDTQY
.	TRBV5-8	ASSLEWGRSNQPQH